This is a list of T cell receptor beta chains from one sample in a study of low-dose radiotherapy and immunotherapy resistance in tumors. Each CDR3 protein gets one entry after TCRdb re-called the reads with MiXCR. The data hold tens of thousands of distinct CDR3 sequences, with about 11% observed a single time. The sequencing used PBMCs, collected before treatment. The receptors derive from a female donor with ovarian cancer. Both conserved end residues are part of each CDR3. The D gene is left open where the match is weak. Size is omitted from some rows. Given values are once, few, many or a class for expanded clones.

V	D	J	size	CDR3	DNA
TRBV20-1	TRBD2	TRBJ2-3	many	CSAPYGGGLAGEDTQYF	TGCAGTGCTCCATACGGGGGGGGACTAGCCGGTGAGGATACGCAGTATTTT
TRBV7-8	NA	TRBJ2-2	many	CASRTYTGELFF	TGTGCCAGCAGAACCTACACCGGGGAGCTGTTTTTT
TRBV12-5	NA	TRBJ2-1	many	CASGLYNEQFF	TGTGCTAGTGGTTTATACAATGAGCAGTTCTTC
TRBV12-5	NA	TRBJ2-2	many	CASAQGTPAELFF	TGTGCTAGCGCCCAGGGGACCCCAGCGGAGCTGTTTTTT
TRBV3-1	NA	TRBJ1-1	many	CASSQATTANTEAFF	TGTGCCAGCAGCCAAGCCACAACAGCGAACACTGAAGCTTTCTTT
TRBV28	NA	TRBJ1-1	many	CASIWNSGNTEAFF	TGTGCCAGCATTTGGAACAGCGGGAACACTGAAGCTTTCTTT
TRBV19	TRBD1	TRBJ1-5	many	CASSSPQGFGQPQHF	TGTGCCAGTAGTTCCCCACAGGGGTTCGGTCAGCCCCAGCATTTT
TRBV4-1	TRBD1	TRBJ1-1	many	CASSQEPQGAYTEAFF	TGCGCCAGCAGCCAAGAACCGCAGGGGGCTTACACTGAAGCTTTCTTT
TRBV28	NA	TRBJ1-2	NA	CASSPGTSYGYTF	TGTGCCAGCAGTCCAGGGACATCCTATGGCTACACCTTC
TRBV7-2	NA	TRBJ1-1	NA	CASSPSGIDTEAFF	TGTGCCAGCAGCCCCTCCGGGATAGACACTGAAGCTTTCTTT
TRBV19	NA	TRBJ1-1	many	CASSILPQGPNTEAFF	TGTGCCAGTAGTATCCTCCCTCAAGGGCCGAACACTGAAGCTTTCTTT
TRBV3-1	NA	TRBJ1-1	NA	CASSQNRESEAFF	TGTGCCAGCAGCCAAAACAGGGAATCTGAAGCTTTCTTT
TRBV7-6	NA	TRBJ1-1	many	CASSNQLNTEAFF	TGTGCCAGCAGCAATCAACTGAACACTGAAGCTTTCTTT
TRBV29-1	TRBD1	TRBJ1-1	many	CSVAGGQANTEAFF	TGCAGCGTCGCGGGGGGACAGGCTAACACTGAAGCTTTCTTT
TRBV5-1	TRBD2	TRBJ2-5	many	CASSSTTSGGGQETQYF	TGCGCCAGCAGCTCGACAACTAGCGGGGGCGGACAAGAGACCCAGTACTTC
TRBV1	NA	TRBJ2-7	many	CASSQVGGRANEQYF	TGCGCCAGCAGCCAAGTCGGCGGGAGGGCCAACGAGCAGTACTTC
TRBV30	NA	TRBJ1-5	many	CAWSVGNSNQPQHF	TGTGCCTGGAGTGTTGGGAATAGCAATCAGCCCCAGCATTTT
TRBV20-1	NA	TRBJ2-7	many	CSAKFSWAYEQYF	TGCAGTGCGAAGTTTTCCTGGGCCTACGAGCAGTACTTC
TRBV12-3/TRBV12-4	TRBD2	TRBJ2-7	many	CASKLAGVTEQYF	TGTGCCAGCAAGCTAGCGGGAGTGACTGAGCAGTACTTC
TRBV20-1	NA	TRBJ1-5	many	CSAGGTAHQPQHF	TGCAGTGCCGGCGGGACGGCTCATCAGCCCCAGCATTTT
TRBV27	TRBD2	TRBJ2-5	many	CASSIRGGQEETQYF	TGTGCCAGCAGTATCCGGGGGGGCCAGGAGGAGACCCAGTACTTC
TRBV30	NA	TRBJ1-1	many	CAWSSAGGYDTEAFF	TGTGCCTGGAGCTCCGCGGGGGGCTACGACACTGAAGCTTTCTTT
TRBV6-2/TRBV6-3	TRBD2	TRBJ2-3	many	CASGRPGGSGTDTQYF	TGTGCCAGCGGTCGTCCTGGCGGGAGCGGGACAGATACGCAGTATTTT
TRBV29-1	NA	TRBJ1-2	many	CSVEELQGGDGYTF	TGCAGCGTTGAAGAATTGCAGGGAGGGGATGGCTACACCTTC
TRBV5-1	TRBD2	TRBJ2-5	many	CASSSGLAEGGTQYF	TGCGCCAGCAGCTCGGGACTAGCGGAGGGGGGGACCCAGTACTTC
TRBV29-1	TRBD1	TRBJ2-3	many	CSVLGQGVRTDTQYF	TGCAGCGTGCTTGGACAGGGGGTGAGGACAGATACGCAGTATTTT
TRBV10-3	NA	TRBJ2-7	many	CAISEARDDWQYF	TGTGCCATCAGTGAGGCCCGGGACGACTGGCAGTACTTC
TRBV27	TRBD2	TRBJ2-1	many	CASTQGASGYNEQFF	TGTGCCAGCACCCAAGGGGCTAGCGGTTACAATGAGCAGTTCTTC
TRBV27	TRBD1	TRBJ2-7	many	CASTRQTGDEQYF	TGTGCCAGCACCCGCCAGACAGGGGACGAGCAGTACTTC
TRBV9	TRBD2	TRBJ2-1	many	CASSVGLAGWGGNEQFF	TGTGCCAGCAGCGTGGGACTAGCGGGGTGGGGTGGGAATGAGCAGTTCTTC
TRBV28	NA	TRBJ2-2	many	CASGLGGRNTGELFF	TGTGCCAGCGGCTTAGGGGGAAGGAACACCGGGGAGCTGTTTTTT
TRBV9	TRBD2	TRBJ2-3	many	CASSAGGGPDTQYF	TGTGCCAGCAGCGCCGGGGGGGGCCCCGATACGCAGTATTTT
TRBV12-3/TRBV12-4	NA	TRBJ1-5	NA	CASSFSRQVYSNQPQHF	TGTGCCAGCAGTTTTTCGCGACAGGTTTATAGCAATCAGCCCCAGCATTTT
TRBV7-9	TRBD2	TRBJ2-1	many	CASSSVAGRVGEQFF	TGTGCCAGCAGCTCAGTAGCGGGGCGGGTTGGTGAGCAGTTCTTC
TRBV28	NA	TRBJ2-1	many	CASSLQGRDEQFF	TGTGCCAGCAGTCTCCAGGGCCGCGATGAGCAGTTCTTC
TRBV21-1	NA	TRBJ2-5	many	CASRGHSPYQETQYF	TGTGCCAGCAGGGGACATTCCCCGTACCAAGAGACCCAGTACTTC
TRBV5-1	TRBD1	TRBJ1-5	many	CASSLTGTQPQHF	TGCGCCAGCAGCCTGACAGGGACTCAGCCCCAGCATTTT
TRBV9	TRBD1	TRBJ2-1	many	CASSVKGQGLNEQFF	TGTGCCAGCAGCGTAAAGGGACAGGGTCTTAATGAGCAGTTCTTC
TRBV7-9	NA	TRBJ2-5	many	CASSMSRDQETQYF	TGTGCCAGCAGCATGAGCAGGGACCAAGAGACCCAGTACTTC
TRBV29-1	NA	TRBJ2-7	many	CSVEEDGTGDYEQYF	TGCAGCGTTGAAGAGGACGGAACAGGAGACTACGAGCAGTACTTC
TRBV30	NA	TRBJ2-3	many	CAWSWRGSLSNTQYF	TGTGCCTGGAGTTGGAGGGGGAGCCTGAGTAATACGCAGTATTTT
TRBV19	NA	TRBJ2-3	NA	CASSTVRTDTQYF	TGTGCCAGTAGTACAGTCCGCACAGATACGCAGTATTTT
TRBV10-3	NA	TRBJ2-2	few	CAISGDRANTGELFFF	NA